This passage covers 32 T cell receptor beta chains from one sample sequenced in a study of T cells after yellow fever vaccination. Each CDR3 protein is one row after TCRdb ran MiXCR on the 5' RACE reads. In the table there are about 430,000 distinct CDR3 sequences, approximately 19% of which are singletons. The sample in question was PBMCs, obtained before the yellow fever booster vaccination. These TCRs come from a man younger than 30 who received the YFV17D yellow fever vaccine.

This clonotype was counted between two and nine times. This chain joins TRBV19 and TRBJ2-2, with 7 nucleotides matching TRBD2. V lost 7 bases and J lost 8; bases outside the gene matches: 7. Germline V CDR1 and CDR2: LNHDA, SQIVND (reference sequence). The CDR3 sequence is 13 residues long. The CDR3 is CASKAGVKGELFF. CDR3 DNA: TGTGCCAGTAAGGCGGGGGTAAAAGGGGAGCTGTTTTTT.

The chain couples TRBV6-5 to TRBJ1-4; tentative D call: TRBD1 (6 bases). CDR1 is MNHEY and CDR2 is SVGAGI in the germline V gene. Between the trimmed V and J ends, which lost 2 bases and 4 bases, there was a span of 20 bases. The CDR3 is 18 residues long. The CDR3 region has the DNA TGTGCCAGCAGTTACCTCTCGGGGGCAGACTTTATTAATGAAAAACTGTTTTTT. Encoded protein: CASSYLSGADFINEKLFF.

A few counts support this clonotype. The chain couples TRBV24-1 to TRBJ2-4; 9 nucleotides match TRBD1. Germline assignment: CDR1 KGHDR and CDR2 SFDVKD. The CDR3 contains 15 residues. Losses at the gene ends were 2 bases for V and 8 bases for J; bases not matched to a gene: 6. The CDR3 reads CATSDSGTGSDIQYF. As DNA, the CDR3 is TGTGCCACCAGTGATTCGGGGACAGGGTCGGACATTCAGTACTTC.

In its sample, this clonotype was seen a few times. The CDR3 sequence is CASSLAGVSKAFF. The CDR3, as DNA: TGCGCCAGCAGCTTGGCCGGAGTTTCGAAAGCTTTCTTT. The J gene is TRBJ1-1, the V gene TRBV5-1; no clear D. This CDR3 has 13 amino acids. Germline V gives CDR1 SGHRS, CDR2 YFSETQ. The V and J ends lost 0 bases and 9 bases respectively, with 12 bases between them.

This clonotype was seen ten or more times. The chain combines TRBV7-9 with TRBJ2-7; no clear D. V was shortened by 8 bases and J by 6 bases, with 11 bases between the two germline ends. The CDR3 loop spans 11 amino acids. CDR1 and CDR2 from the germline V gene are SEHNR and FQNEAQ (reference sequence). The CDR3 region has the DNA TGTGCCAGCTCCCTTGGGCCCGAGCAGTACTTC. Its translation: CASSLGPEQYF. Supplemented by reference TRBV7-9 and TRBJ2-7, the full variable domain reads DTGVSQNPRHKITKRGQNVTFRCDPISEHNRLYWYRQTLGQGPEFLTYFQNEAQLEKSRLLSDRFSAERPKGSFSTLEIQRTEQGDSAMYLCASSLGPEQYFGPGTRLTVT.

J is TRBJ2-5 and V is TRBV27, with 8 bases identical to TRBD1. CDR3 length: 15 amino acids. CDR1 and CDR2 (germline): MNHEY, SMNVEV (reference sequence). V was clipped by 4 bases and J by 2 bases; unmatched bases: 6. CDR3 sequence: CASSYGQGRQETQYF. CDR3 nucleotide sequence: TGTGCCAGCAGTTACGGACAGGGACGGCAAGAGACCCAGTACTTC.

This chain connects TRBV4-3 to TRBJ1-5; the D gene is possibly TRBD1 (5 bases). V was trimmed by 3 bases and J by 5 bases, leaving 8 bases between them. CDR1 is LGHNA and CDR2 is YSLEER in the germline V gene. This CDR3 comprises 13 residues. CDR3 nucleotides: TGCGCCAGCAGCCAGGGGACGTATCAGCCCCAGCATTTT. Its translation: CASSQGTYQPQHF.

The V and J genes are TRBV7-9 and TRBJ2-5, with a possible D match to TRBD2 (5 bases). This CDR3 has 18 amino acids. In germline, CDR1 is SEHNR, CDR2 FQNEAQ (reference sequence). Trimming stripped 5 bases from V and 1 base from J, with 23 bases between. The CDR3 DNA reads TGTGCCAGCAGCCCGGCAAAAAACGGGGAAACCTTCCAAGAGACCCAGTACTTC. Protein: CASSPAKNGETFQETQYF. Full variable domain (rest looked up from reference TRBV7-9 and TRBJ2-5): DTGVSQNPRHKITKRGQNVTFRCDPISEHNRLYWYRQTLGQGPEFLTYFQNEAQLEKSRLLSDRFSAERPKGSFSTLEIQRTEQGDSAMYLCASSPAKNGETFQETQYFGPGTRLLVL.

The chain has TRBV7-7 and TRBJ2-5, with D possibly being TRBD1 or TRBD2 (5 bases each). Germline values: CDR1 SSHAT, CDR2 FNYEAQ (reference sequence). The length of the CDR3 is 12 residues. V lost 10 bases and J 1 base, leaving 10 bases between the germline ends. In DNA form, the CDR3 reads TGTGCCACGATGGGACCCCAAGAGACCCAGTACTTC. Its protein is CATMGPQETQYF.

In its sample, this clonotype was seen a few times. CDR3 amino acids: CASSPRPLPNEKLFF. The CDR3 DNA is TGTGCCAGCAGTCCCCGGCCTCTCCCAAATGAAAAACTGTTTTTT. The chain is built from TRBV27 and TRBJ1-4, with unresolved D. Germline values: CDR1 MNHEY, CDR2 SMNVEV (reference sequence). The length of the CDR3 is 15 residues. V gave up 5 bases and J gave up 5 bases, with 15 bases separating them.

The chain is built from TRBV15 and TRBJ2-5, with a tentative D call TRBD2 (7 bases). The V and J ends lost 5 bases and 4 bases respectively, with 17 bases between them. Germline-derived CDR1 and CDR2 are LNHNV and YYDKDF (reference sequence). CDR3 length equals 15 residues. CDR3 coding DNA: TGTGCCACCAGCCGGGAGGAACAGGGCGGAGAGACCCAGTACTTC. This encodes CATSREEQGGETQYF.

DNA of the CDR3: TGTGCCAGCAGCACCCGGGACAGGGGCCCCTACGAGCAGTACTTC. Translating it yields CASSTRDRGPYEQYF. The chain employs TRBV5-4 and TRBJ2-7; 10 positions match TRBD1. Per the germline V gene, CDR1 is SGHNT and CDR2 is YYREEE (reference sequence). The ends lost 4 bases at V and 2 bases at J; junction bases unmatched: 6. This CDR3 is built from 15 residues.

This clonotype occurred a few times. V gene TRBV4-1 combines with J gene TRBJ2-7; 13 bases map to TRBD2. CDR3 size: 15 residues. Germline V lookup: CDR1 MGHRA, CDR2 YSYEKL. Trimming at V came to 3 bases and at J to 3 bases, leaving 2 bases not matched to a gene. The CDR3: CASSQGTSGDYEQYF. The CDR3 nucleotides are TGCGCCAGCAGCCAGGGGACTAGCGGGGACTACGAGCAGTACTTC.

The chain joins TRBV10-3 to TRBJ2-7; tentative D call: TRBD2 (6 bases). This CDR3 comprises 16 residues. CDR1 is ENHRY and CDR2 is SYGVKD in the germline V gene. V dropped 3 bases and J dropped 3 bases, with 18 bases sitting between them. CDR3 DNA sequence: TGTGCCATCAGTGAATCGGGGGACGGGCGGGTCTACGAGCAGTACTTC. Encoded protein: CAISESGDGRVYEQYF.

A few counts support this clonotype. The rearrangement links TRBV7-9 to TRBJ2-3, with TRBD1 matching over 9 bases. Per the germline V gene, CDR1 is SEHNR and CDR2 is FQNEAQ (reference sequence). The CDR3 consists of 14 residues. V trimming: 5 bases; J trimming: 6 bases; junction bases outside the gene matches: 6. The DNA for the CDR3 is TGTGCCAGCAGCCAACAGGGGGCGCGTGATACGCAGTATTTT. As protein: CASSQQGARDTQYF.

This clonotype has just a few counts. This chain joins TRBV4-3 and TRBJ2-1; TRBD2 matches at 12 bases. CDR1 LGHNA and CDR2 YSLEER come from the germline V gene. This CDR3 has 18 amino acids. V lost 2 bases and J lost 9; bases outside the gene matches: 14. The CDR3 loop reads CASSQQRLAGAHWGEQFF. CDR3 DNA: TGCGCCAGCAGCCAACAGAGACTAGCGGGGGCCCATTGGGGTGAGCAGTTCTTC.

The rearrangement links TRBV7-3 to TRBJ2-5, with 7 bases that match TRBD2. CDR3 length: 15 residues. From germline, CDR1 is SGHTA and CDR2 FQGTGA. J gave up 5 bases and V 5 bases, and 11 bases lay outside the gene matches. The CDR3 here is CASSPGGGLVETQYF. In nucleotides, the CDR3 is TGTGCCAGCAGCCCGGGAGGAGGCCTGGTGGAGACCCAGTACTTC.

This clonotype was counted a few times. The CDR3 sequence is CASSGFRGAPGVGELFF. The CDR3, as DNA: TGTGCCAGCAGTGGGTTCAGGGGCGCCCCGGGCGTTGGGGAGCTGTTTTTT. V usage is TRBV27 and J usage is TRBJ2-2, with a weak D call TRBD1 (6 bases). The CDR3 runs 17 residues. Trimming took off 5 bases at V and 8 bases at J, with 24 bases between the two ends. Germline values: CDR1 MNHEY, CDR2 SMNVEV (reference sequence).

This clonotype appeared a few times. The CDR3 nucleotides read TGTGCCAGCAGCTCCTTGGTTGGGGTCCAGGGTATCACAGATACGCAGTATTTT. Its translation is CASSSLVGVQGITDTQYF. This chain connects TRBV5-6 to TRBJ2-3; tentatively, D is TRBD1 (5 bases). V was pared by 3 bases and J by 2 bases, with 22 bases between. Germline V gene lookup returns CDR1 SGHDT and CDR2 YYEEEE. CDR3 length equals 18 residues.

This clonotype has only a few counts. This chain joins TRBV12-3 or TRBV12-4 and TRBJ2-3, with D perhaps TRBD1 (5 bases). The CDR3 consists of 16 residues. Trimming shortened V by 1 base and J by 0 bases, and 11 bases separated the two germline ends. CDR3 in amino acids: CASSLVRETSTDTQYF. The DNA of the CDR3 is TGTGCCAGCAGTTTAGTCAGGGAAACTAGCACAGATACGCAGTATTTT.

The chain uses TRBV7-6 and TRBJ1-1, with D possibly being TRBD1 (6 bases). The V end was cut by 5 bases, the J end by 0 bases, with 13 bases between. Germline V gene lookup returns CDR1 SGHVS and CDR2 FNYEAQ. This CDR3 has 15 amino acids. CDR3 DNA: TGTGCCAGCAGCCAAGGGGGGCAGTTGAACACTGAAGCTTTCTTT. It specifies CASSQGGQLNTEAFF.

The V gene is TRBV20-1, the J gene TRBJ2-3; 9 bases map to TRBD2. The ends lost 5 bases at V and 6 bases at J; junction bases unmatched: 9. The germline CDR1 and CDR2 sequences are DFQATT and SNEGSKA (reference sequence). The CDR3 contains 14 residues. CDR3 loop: CSAVAGASGDTQYF. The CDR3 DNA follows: TGCAGTGCTGTAGCGGGGGCCTCCGGGGATACGCAGTATTTT.

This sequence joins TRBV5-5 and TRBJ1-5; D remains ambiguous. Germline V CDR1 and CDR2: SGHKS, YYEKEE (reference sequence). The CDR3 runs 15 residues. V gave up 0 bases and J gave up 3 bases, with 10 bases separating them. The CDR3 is CASSLAGRFNQPQHF. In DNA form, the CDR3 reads TGTGCCAGCAGCTTGGCCGGCAGGTTCAATCAGCCCCAGCATTTT.

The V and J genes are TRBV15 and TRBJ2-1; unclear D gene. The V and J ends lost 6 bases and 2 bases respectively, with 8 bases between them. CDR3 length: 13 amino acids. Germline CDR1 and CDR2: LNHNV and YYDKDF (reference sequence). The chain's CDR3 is CATRADTYNEQFF. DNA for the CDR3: TGTGCCACCAGGGCTGATACCTACAATGAGCAGTTCTTC.

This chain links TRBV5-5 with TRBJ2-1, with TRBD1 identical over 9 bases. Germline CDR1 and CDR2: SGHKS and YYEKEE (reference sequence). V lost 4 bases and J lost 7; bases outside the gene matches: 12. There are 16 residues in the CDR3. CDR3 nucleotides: TGTGCCAGCAGCGGAACAGGGGGCGCAGGGACAAATGAGCAGTTCTTC. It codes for CASSGTGGAGTNEQFF.

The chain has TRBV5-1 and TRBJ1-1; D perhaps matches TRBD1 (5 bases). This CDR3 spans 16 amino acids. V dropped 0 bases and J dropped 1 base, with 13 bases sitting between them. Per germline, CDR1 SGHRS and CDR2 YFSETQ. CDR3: CASSLEVRVENTEAFF. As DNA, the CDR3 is TGCGCCAGCAGCTTGGAGGTCAGGGTTGAGAACACTGAAGCTTTCTTT.

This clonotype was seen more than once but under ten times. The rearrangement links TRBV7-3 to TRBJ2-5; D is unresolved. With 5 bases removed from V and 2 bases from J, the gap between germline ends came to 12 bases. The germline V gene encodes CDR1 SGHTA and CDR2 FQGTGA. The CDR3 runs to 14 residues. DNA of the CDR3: TGTGCCAGCAGCCCCACGGCAACTCAAGAGACCCAGTACTTC. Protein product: CASSPTATQETQYF. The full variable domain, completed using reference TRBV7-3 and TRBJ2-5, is GAGVSQTPSNKVTEKGKYVELRCDPISGHTALYWYRQSLGQGPEFLIYFQGTGAADDSGLPNDRFFAVRPEGSVSTLKIQRTERGDSAVYLCASSPTATQETQYFGPGTRLLVL.

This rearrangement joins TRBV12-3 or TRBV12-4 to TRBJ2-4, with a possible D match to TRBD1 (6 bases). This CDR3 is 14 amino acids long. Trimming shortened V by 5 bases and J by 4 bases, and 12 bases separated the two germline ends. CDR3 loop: CASSGQISKNIQYF. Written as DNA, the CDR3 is TGTGCCAGCAGTGGACAGATTAGTAAAAACATTCAGTACTTC.

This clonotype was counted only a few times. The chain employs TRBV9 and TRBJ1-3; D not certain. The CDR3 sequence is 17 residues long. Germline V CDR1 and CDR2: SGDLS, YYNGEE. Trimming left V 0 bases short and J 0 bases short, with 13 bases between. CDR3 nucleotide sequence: TGTGCCAGCAGCGTAGAGGTCACAGCGAGCTCTGGAAACACCATATATTTT. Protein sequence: CASSVEVTASSGNTIYF.

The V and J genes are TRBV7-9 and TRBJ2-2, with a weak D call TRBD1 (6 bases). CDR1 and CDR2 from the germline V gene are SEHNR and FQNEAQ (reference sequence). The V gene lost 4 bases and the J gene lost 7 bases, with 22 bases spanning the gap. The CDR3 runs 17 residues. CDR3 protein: CASSYETPRGRDGELFF. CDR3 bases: TGTGCCAGCAGCTACGAAACACCCAGGGGACGTGACGGGGAGCTGTTTTTT.

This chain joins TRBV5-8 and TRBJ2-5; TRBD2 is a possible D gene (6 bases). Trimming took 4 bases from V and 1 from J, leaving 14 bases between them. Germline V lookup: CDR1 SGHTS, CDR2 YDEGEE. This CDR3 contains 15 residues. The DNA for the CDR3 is TGTGCCAGCAGCAGAGATCCAGCGGGCCAAGAGACCCAGTACTTC. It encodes CASSRDPAGQETQYF.

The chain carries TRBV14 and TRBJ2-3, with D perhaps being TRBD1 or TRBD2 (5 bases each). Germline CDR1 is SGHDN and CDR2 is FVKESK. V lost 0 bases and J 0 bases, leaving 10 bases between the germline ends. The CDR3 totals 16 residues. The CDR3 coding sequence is TGTGCCAGCAGCCAAGATAAGGGGACCAGCACAGATACGCAGTATTTT. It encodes CASSQDKGTSTDTQYF.